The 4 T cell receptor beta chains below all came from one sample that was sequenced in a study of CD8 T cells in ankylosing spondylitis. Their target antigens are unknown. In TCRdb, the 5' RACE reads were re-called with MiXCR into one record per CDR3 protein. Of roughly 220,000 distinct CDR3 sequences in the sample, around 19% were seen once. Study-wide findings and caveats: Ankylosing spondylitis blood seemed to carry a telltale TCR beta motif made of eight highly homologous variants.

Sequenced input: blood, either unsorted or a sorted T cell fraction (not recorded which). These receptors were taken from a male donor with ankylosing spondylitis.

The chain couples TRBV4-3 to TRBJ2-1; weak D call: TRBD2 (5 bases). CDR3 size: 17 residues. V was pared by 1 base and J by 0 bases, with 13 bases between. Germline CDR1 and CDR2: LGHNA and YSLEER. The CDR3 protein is CASSQAVSVSSYNEQFF. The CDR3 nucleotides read TGCGCCAGCAGCCAAGCGGTTAGCGTGAGCTCCTACAATGAGCAGTTCTTC.

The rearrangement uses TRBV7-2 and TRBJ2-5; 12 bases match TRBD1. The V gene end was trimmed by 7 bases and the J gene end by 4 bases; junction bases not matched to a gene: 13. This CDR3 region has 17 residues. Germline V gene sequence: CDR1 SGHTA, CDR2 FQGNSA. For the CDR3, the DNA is TGTGCCAGCACCGTCTCCGGGACAGGGGGCGCTGGAGAGACCCAGTACTTC. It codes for CASTVSGTGGAGETQYF.

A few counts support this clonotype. The CDR3 DNA follows: TGTGCCAGCAGGGTTGTCTACGAGCAGTACTTC. Its protein is CASRVVYEQYF. The rearrangement joins TRBV6-1 to TRBJ2-7, with D uncertain. V was cut by 6 bases and J by 3 bases, with 6 bases left in between. This CDR3 is 11 amino acids long. Germline V gives CDR1 MNHNS, CDR2 SASEGT.

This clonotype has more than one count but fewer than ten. CDR3 region: CASSFPQVLGNEQFF. For the CDR3, the DNA is TGTGCCAGCAGCTTCCCACAGGTTTTGGGCAATGAGCAGTTCTTC. This sequence joins TRBV7-9 and TRBJ2-1, with D maybe TRBD1 (5 bases). V was clipped by 3 bases and J by 6 bases, with 15 bases between them. CDR1 and CDR2 from the germline V gene are SEHNR and FQNEAQ (reference sequence). This CDR3 contains 15 residues.